A selection of T cell receptor beta chains follows, all from one sample in a study of T-cell memory formation after mild COVID-19. TCRdb recomputed calls from the 5' RACE reads with MiXCR, one row per CDR3 protein. The table includes 350,000 or so distinct CDR3 sequences, over 10% detected once. Sequenced input: PBMCs or a T cell subset sorted from them (not recorded which). These receptors all stem from a man younger than 30 who had mild COVID-19 (a few samples of this study predate the infection). Cell type and time point are not known. CDR3s include the opening cysteine and the closing phenylalanine or tryptophan. D genes are given only for firm matches. Part of the rows lack a size; the others show once, few, many or a class for expanded clones.

>.|TRBV7-6|TRBJ1-5|few
CASSSHTGSNQPQHF
TGTGCCAGCAGCTCACACACGGGCAGCAATCAGCCCCAGCATTTT
>.|TRBV6-5|TRBJ2-3|.
CASSYWGPGGVDTQYF
TGTGCCAGCAGTTACTGGGGGCCGGGGGGCGTAGATACGCAGTATTTT
>.|TRBV29-1|TRBJ1-3|few
CSVARGNTIYF
TGCAGCGTTGCGCGCGGAAACACCATATATTTT
>.|TRBV15|TRBJ1-3|few
CATSADLGGNTIYF
TGTGCCACCAGTGCGGACCTTGGTGGAAACACCATATATTTT
>.|TRBV7-8|TRBJ2-5|few
CASSSRAWLVRETQYF
TGTGCCAGCAGCTCCCGAGCGTGGCTAGTGAGGGAGACCCAGTACTTC
>.|TRBV7-2|TRBJ1-2|few
CASRTNPTGVTFGGYTF
TGTGCCAGCAGAACAAATCCGACAGGAGTAACCTTCGGTGGCTACACCTTC
>TRBD2|TRBV24-1|TRBJ2-3|many
CATSYGTSGVDTQYF
TGTGCCACCAGTTATGGGACTAGCGGGGTGGATACGCAGTATTTT
>.|TRBV18|TRBJ2-5|many
CASSPDGQETQYF
TGTGCCAGCTCACCTGACGGCCAAGAGACCCAGTACTTC
>.|TRBV3-1|TRBJ1-1|few
CASNTMNTEAFF
TGTGCCAGCAACACGATGAACACTGAAGCTTTCTTT
>.|TRBV7-9|TRBJ2-7|.
CASSRGNYEQYF
TGTGCCAGCAGCCGGGGGAACTACGAGCAGTACTTC